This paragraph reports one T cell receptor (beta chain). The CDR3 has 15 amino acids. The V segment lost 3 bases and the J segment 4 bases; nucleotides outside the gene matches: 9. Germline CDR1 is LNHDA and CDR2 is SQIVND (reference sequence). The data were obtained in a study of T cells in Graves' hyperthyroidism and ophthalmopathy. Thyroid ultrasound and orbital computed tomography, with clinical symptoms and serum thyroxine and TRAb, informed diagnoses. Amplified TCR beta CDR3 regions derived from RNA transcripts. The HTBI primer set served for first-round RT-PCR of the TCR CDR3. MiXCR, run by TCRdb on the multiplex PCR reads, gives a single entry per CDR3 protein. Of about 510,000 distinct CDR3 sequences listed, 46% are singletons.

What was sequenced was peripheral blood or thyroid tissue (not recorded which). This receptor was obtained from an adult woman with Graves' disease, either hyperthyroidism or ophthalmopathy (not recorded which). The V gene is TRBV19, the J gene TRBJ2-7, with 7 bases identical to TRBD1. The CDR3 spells CASSISTGRRYEQYF. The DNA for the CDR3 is TGTGCCAGTAGTATCTCGACAGGGCGTAGGTACGAGCAGTACTTC.